Sequencing of this TCR beta chain was carried out in a study of blood T cell repertoires in COVID-19. TCRdb's copy holds only in-frame clones and misses some; the assay was immunoSEQ multiplex PCR. The sample consists of roughly 370,000 clones, approximately 87% of them appearing once. The CDR3 covers 15 residues. Germline loops: CDR1 MDHEN, CDR2 SYDVKM. J was trimmed by 3 bases and V by 6 bases; bases with no gene match: 9. This chain connects TRBV28 to TRBJ1-1, with 8 bases that match TRBD1. The clonotype was recovered from a woman aged 45-65 years who had recovered from COVID-19. Sequencing was carried out using PBMCs or T cells enriched from blood (not recorded which). The CDR3 bases are TGTGCCAGCAGGCGGGACAGGAGTGAGTACACTGAAGCTTTCTTT. Residues: CASRRDRSEYTEAFF.